Presented here are 13 T cell receptor beta chains from one specimen sequenced in a study of blood T cell repertoires in COVID-19 (dated by TCRdb to the early 2020s). Library generation was performed with the immunoSEQ multiplex PCR assay. TCRdb obtained this table from immuneACCESS and retained in-frame rearrangements with V and J assigned. These tables miss some clones; where compared with another copy, unresolved V genes account for less than half of the shortfall, and the remainder is unexplained. For this sample the table gives more than 65,000 clones, of which about four fifths were detected only once. Over 7% of the sample comes from the top ten. The material sequenced was peripheral blood. These receptors came from a human donor in a cohort sampled during active COVID-19.

This chain links TRBV2 with TRBJ2-7; the match to TRBD1 covers 8 bases. This CDR3 is built from 13 residues. Trimming removed 6 bases from V and 2 bases from J; junction bases left unmatched: 3. Germline V gene lookup returns CDR1 SNHLY and CDR2 FYNNEI. CDR3 protein: CASRRTGTYEQYF. Written as DNA, the CDR3 is TGTGCCAGCAGACGGACAGGGACCTACGAGCAGTACTTC.

This clone is a singleton in its sample. The J gene is TRBJ2-1, the V gene TRBV7-2, with 10 nucleotides matching TRBD2. The J segment lost 1 base and the V segment lost 4 bases, leaving 4 bases of the junction unmatched. Germline V lookup: CDR1 SGHTA, CDR2 FQGNSA. The CDR3 is made up of 16 amino acids. As DNA, the CDR3 is TGTGCCAGCAGCTCCAGCGGGGGGGTATCCTACAATGAGCAGTTCTTC. Its translation is CASSSSGGVSYNEQFF.

The V gene is TRBV5-1, the J gene TRBJ2-6, with 8 bases lining up with TRBD1. The germline V gene encodes CDR1 SGHRS and CDR2 YFSETQ. The V gene end was trimmed by 3 bases and the J gene end by 3 bases; junction bases not matched to a gene: 14. This CDR3 is 19 amino acids long. For the CDR3, the DNA is TGCGCCAGCAGCTACATCACAGGGGGTGACGGTGGTGGGGCCAACGTCCTGACTTTC. Translation gives CASSYITGGDGGGANVLTF.

The V and J genes are TRBV5-6 and TRBJ2-7; TRBD1 matches 9 bases. J gave up 7 bases and V 2 bases, and 4 bases lay outside the gene matches. CDR1 is SGHDT, CDR2 YYEEEE, per germline. The CDR3 has 13 residues. The CDR3 here is CASSLTGGGEQYF. The CDR3 coding sequence is TGTGCCAGCAGCTTAACAGGGGGCGGGGAGCAGTACTTC.

The chain links TRBV4-1 to TRBJ2-7; TRBD2 might be the D (5 bases). Trimming took 1 base from V and 0 from J, leaving 10 bases between them. CDR1 is MGHRA and CDR2 is YSYEKL in the germline V gene. The length of the CDR3 is 15 residues. DNA of the CDR3: TGCGCCAGCAGCCAAGGCGGACTTCACTCCTACGAGCAGTACTTC. It specifies CASSQGGLHSYEQYF.

This rearrangement joins TRBV5-5 to TRBJ2-7, with 10 bases that match TRBD1. This CDR3 is built from 15 residues. J gave up 4 bases and V 4 bases, and 8 bases lay outside the gene matches. CDR1 is SGHKS, CDR2 YYEKEE, per germline (reference sequence). The CDR3 here is CASSTRRQGAYEQYF. The CDR3 DNA reads TGTGCCAGCAGCACCCGTAGACAGGGGGCTTACGAGCAGTACTTC.

The V call is TRBV5-1, the J call TRBJ2-7, with TRBD1 matching over 11 bases. The CDR3 has 15 residues. Germline V gene lookup returns CDR1 SGHRS and CDR2 YFSETQ. J lost 2 bases, V lost 4 bases, and 5 bases had no gene match. The CDR3 bases are TGCGCCAGCAGCGCCCGGACAGGGGGCCCCTACGAGCAGTACTTC. The encoded protein is CASSARTGGPYEQYF.

The chain has TRBV9 and TRBJ1-6; D not resolved. Trimming removed 3 bases from V and 5 bases from J, with 6 bases in between. CDR1 SGDLS and CDR2 YYNGEE come from the germline V gene. CDR3 size: 13 residues. The CDR3 sequence is CASSARDNSPLHF. In DNA form, the CDR3 reads TGTGCCAGCAGCGCCCGGGATAATTCACCCCTCCACTTT.

This sequence joins TRBV19 and TRBJ1-1; D possibly corresponds to TRBD1 (6 bases). V gave up 4 bases and J gave up 1 base, with 13 bases separating them. The CDR3 spans 15 residues. From germline, CDR1 is LNHDA and CDR2 SQIVND (reference sequence). The CDR3 DNA sequence: TGTGCCAGTAGTAATGTGGACAGACCGAACACTGAAGCTTTCTTT. It specifies CASSNVDRPNTEAFF.

The chain combines TRBV14 with TRBJ1-1; TRBD1 matches 7 bases. The CDR3 has 13 amino acids. CDR1 SGHDN and CDR2 FVKESK come from the germline V gene. Unmatched junction bases numbered 6, after V lost 0 bases and J lost 11 bases. CDR3 DNA: TGTGCCAGCAGCCAAGATTTCGACAGGGCCGCTTTCTTT. This codes for CASSQDFDRAAFF.

The chain has TRBV7-3 and TRBJ2-7; 7 nucleotides line up with TRBD2. V lost 2 bases to trimming and J lost 6 bases; unmatched junction nucleotides: 7. Germline-derived CDR1 and CDR2 are SGHTA and FQGTGA. The CDR3 is 14 amino acids. CDR3 loop: CASSLLTSGGEQYF. The CDR3 region has the DNA TGTGCCAGCAGCTTATTGACTTCGGGGGGCGAGCAGTACTTC.

The chain employs TRBV11-2 and TRBJ1-2, with TRBD1 matching over 10 bases. The CDR3 spans 18 residues. The junction had 18 bases not matched to a gene; V was cut back by 5 bases and J by 6 bases. Germline lookup yields CDR1 SGHAT and CDR2 FQNNGV. For the CDR3, the DNA is TGTGCCAGCAGCCCAATAAAAGGCCGACAGGGGGCTGGTCATGGCTACACCTTC. Its translation is CASSPIKGRQGAGHGYTF. Using reference TRBV11-2 and TRBJ1-2 for the parts outside the CDR3, the full variable domain is EAGVAQSPRYKIIEKRQSVAFWCNPISGHATLYWYQQILGQGPKLLIQFQNNGVVDDSQLPKDRFSAERLKGVDSTLKIQPAKLEDSAVYLCASSPIKGRQGAGHGYTFGSGTRLTVV.

The V gene is TRBV15, the J gene TRBJ2-7; 8 bases match TRBD1. V was clipped by 4 bases and J by 2 bases; unmatched bases: 1. CDR1 and CDR2 (germline): LNHNV, YYDKDF (reference sequence). CDR3 length equals 13 residues. The CDR3 DNA reads as TGTGCCACCAGCACGGGACAGGCCTACGAGCAGTACTTC. It codes for CATSTGQAYEQYF. Full variable domain (rest looked up from reference TRBV15 and TRBJ2-7): DAMVIQNPRYQVTQFGKPVTLSCSQTLNHNVMYWYQQKSSQAPKLLFHYYDKDFNNEADTPDNFQSRRPNTSFCFLDIRSPGLGDTAMYLCATSTGQAYEQYFGPGTRLTVT.